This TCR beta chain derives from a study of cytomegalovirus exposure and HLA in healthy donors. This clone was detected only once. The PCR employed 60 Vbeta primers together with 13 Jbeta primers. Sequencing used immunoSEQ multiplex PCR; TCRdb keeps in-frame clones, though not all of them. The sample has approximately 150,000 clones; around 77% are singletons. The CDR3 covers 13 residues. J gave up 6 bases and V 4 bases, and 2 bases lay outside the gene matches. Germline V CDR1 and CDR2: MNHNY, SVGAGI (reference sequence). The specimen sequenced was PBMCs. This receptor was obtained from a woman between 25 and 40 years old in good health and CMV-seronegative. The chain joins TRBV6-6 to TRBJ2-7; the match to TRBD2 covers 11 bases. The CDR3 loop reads CASSSLAGGEQYF. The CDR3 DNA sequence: TGTGCCAGCAGTTCCCTAGCGGGAGGCGAGCAGTACTTC.